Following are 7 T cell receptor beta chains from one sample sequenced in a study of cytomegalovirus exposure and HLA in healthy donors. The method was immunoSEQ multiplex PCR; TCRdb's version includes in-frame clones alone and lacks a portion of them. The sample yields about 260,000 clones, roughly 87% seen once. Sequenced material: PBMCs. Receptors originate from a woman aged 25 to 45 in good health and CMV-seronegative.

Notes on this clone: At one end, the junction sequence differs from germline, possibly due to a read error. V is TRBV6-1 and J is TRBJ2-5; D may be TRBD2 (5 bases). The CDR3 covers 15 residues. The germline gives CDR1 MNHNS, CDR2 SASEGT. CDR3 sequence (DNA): TGTGCCACCAGTTGGCAGCTAGCAGAGGCAGAGACCCAGTACTTC. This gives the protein CATSWQLAEAETQYF.

CDR3 loop: CASRATSGIAYEQYF. CDR3 DNA: TGTGCCAGCAGGGCGACTAGCGGGATAGCTTACGAGCAGTACTTC. The gene calls are TRBV6-1 and TRBJ2-7; 11 bases line up with TRBD2. CDR1 is MNHNS, CDR2 SASEGT, per germline. The V gene end was trimmed by 6 bases and the J gene end by 4 bases; junction bases not matched to a gene: 8. This CDR3 has 15 residues.

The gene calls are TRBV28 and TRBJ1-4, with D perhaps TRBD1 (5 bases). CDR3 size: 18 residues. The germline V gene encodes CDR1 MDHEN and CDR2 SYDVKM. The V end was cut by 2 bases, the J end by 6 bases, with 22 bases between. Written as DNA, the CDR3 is TGTGCCAGCAGTTTAATTCTTCGGGCCTCCCCGGGGGATGAAAAACTGTTTTTT. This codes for CASSLILRASPGDEKLFF. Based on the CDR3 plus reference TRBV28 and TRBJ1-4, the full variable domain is DVKVTQSSRYLVKRTGEKVFLECVQDMDHENMFWYRQDPGLGLRLIYFSYDVKMKEKGDIPEGYSVSREKKERFSLILESASTNQTSMYLCASSLILRASPGDEKLFFGSGTQLSVL.

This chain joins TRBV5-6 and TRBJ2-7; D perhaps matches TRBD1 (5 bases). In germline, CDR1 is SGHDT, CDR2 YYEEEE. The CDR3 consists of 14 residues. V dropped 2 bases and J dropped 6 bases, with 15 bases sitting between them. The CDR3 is CASSFTGASREQYF. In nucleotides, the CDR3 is TGTGCCAGCAGCTTTACTGGGGCGTCCCGCGAGCAGTACTTC.

The DNA of the CDR3 is TGTGCCTGGAGTGTACTCCTGGGCACTGAAGCTTTCTTT. Its protein is CAWSVLLGTEAFF. The J gene is TRBJ1-1, the V gene TRBV30; unclear D gene. CDR3 length: 13 amino acids. The germline gives CDR1 GTSNPN, CDR2 SVGIG (reference sequence). The V end lost 0 bases, the J end lost 4 bases, and 9 bases lay between the germline ends.

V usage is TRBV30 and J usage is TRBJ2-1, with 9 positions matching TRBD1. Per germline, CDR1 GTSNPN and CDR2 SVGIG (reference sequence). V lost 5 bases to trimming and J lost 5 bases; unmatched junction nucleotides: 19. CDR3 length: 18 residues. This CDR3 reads CAWGRDRVTAGLNNEQFF. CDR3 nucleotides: TGTGCCTGGGGACGGGACAGGGTAACTGCCGGTCTGAACAATGAGCAGTTCTTC. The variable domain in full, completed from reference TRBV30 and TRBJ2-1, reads SQTIHQWPATLVQPVGSPLSLECTVEGTSNPNLYWYRQAAGRGLQLLFYSVGIGQISSEVPQNLSASRPQDRQFILSSKKLLLSDSGFYLCAWGRDRVTAGLNNEQFFGPGTRLTVL.

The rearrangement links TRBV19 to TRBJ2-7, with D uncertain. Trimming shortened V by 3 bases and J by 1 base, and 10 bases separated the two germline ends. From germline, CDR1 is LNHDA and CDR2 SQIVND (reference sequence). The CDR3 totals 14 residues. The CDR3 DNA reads TGTGCCAGTAGTATCGTGGGAAAGTCCTACGAGCAGTACTTC. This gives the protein CASSIVGKSYEQYF.